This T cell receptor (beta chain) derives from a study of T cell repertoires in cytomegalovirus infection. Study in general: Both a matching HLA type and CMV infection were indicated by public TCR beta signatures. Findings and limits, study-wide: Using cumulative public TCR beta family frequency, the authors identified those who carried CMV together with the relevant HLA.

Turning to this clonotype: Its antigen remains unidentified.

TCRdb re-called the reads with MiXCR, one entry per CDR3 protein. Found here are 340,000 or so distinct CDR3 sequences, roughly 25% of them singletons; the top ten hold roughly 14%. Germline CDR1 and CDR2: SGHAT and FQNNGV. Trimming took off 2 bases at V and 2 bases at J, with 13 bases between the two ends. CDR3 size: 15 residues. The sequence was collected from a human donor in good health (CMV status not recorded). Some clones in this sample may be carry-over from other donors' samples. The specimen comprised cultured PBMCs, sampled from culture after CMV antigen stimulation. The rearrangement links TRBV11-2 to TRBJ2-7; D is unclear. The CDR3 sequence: CASSLLVAATYEQYF. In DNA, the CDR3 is TGTGCCAGCAGCTTACTAGTTGCGGCAACCTACGAGCAGTACTTC.